This entry concerns a single TCR beta chain. Sequenced by immunoSEQ multiplex PCR; TCRdb stores in-frame clones only, minus some. The table records some 69,000 clones, roughly 87% of them present only once. This entry belongs to a study of T cell changes during pregnancy in multiple sclerosis. CDR3 size: 13 residues. The germline V gene encodes CDR1 SGHRS and CDR2 YFSETQ. Trimming cost V 4 bases and J 6 bases; bases outside gene matches: 4. This specimen was peripheral blood, taken in the second trimester of pregnancy. The TCR sequence derives from a female donor in good health, enrolled as a control in a pregnancy study. This rearrangement joins TRBV5-1 to TRBJ2-3, with 8 bases that match TRBD1. DNA for the CDR3: TGCGCCAGCAGCCCTCAGGGGGCGGATACGCAGTATTTT. Its protein product is CASSPQGADTQYF.